This TCR beta chain was recovered during a study of response to subunit inactivated influenza vaccine (dated by TCRdb to between 2017 and 2018). About the study as a whole: The study used deep quantitative T cell receptor repertoire profiling to track responses to a trivalent subunit inactivated influenza vaccine.

What the research found in general, with its limitations: The authors suggested that each seasonal influenza vaccination may recruit only a limited number of new T cells.

This clonotype has only a few counts. Its antigen target is currently unknown. Base-call qualities are not available, and no considerably larger clone is one nucleotide away. The library came from RT-PCR. Reads for this sample came from an Illumina HiSeq 2500. TCRdb reran the public reads through fastp at Q25 and MiXCR, keeping productive beta chains. Every entry covers one CDR3 protein and lists the most common genes and DNA from its rows. The sample includes some 570,000 distinct CDR3 sequences, with 10% to 12% observed a single time. 11% of the sample comes from the top ten. The germline V gene encodes CDR1 SGHVS and CDR2 FQNEAQ. The trim is 1 base for V and 12 bases for J, with a gap of 18 bases between the germline ends. Reading from cysteine to phenylalanine, the CDR3 counts 15 amino acids. The sequence is cut down to CDR3 DNA, 45 bases in frame from base 1. The same specimen was also included in a second study, on T cells expressing NK-cell markers. As that second study puts it: TCR beta cDNA libraries were prepared using 5'RACE template switching, which introduced a universal primer site and unique molecular identifiers. TCR beta-chain repertoires were profiled in sorted CD3+CD56+NKG2C+, CD3+CD56+NKG2C- and CD3+CD56-NKG2C+ T-cell subsets from seven or eight donors. Of the eight sequenced donors, seven were found to be HCMV-seropositive and one was found to be HCMV-seronegative. In several experiments an anti-gammadeltaTCR antibody was added to restrict sorting to alphabetaTCR-expressing T cells. In six donors, the dominant CD3+CD56+NKG2C+ clonotypes were found to rank among the top 10 CD8+ clonotypes and to make up about 1.0-8% of CD8+ T cells. Those dominant clonotypes were again the most abundant among CD3+CD56-NKG2C+ cells in a handful of donors, at about 25-60.1%. Whether the expanded NKG2C-expressing T cell clones were specific for HCMV antigens was left unclear. Randomly selected healthy volunteers, three men and five women, were used as the eight sequenced donors. A commercial ELISA kit detecting HCMV-specific IgG in serum was used to determine HCMV serostatus. Ficoll density gradient centrifugation was used to isolate peripheral blood mononuclear cells from blood. For about 6 donors, bulk peripheral blood T-cell repertoires were additionally sequenced from unsorted PBMC. Synthesis of cDNA was primed from the TCR beta constant segment and was followed by two consecutive PCR amplification steps. The libraries were sequenced on Illumina HiSeq 2000/2500, MiSeq or NextSeq, producing 2 x 150 bp reads. MIGEC handled demultiplexing of the reads and grouping by UMI, while MiTCR was used to assemble and quantify clonotypes. To remove erroneous sequences, TCR cDNA sequences were retained only when supported by two or more reads. The tcR package was used for downstream repertoire analysis, and clonotypes were matched across fractions by CDR3 nucleotide sequence plus V segment. VDJmatch was used to annotate antigen specificity against VDJdb, with one amino acid substitution in CDR3 allowed.

The sequencing used PBMCs from blood, collected on the day of vaccination. The chain is encoded by TRBV7-8 joined to TRBJ1-4; the D region possibly corresponds to TRBD1 (5 bases align). The receptor was isolated from a man aged 50 to 60 who received an inactivated influenza vaccine. Donor details come from another sample of the same person, matched by shared clones. The nucleotide sequence reads as follows: TGTGCCAGCAGCTTAGTTTCCGGGACCAAAGGAGAACTGTTTTTT. Its coded protein is CASSLVSGTKGELFF.